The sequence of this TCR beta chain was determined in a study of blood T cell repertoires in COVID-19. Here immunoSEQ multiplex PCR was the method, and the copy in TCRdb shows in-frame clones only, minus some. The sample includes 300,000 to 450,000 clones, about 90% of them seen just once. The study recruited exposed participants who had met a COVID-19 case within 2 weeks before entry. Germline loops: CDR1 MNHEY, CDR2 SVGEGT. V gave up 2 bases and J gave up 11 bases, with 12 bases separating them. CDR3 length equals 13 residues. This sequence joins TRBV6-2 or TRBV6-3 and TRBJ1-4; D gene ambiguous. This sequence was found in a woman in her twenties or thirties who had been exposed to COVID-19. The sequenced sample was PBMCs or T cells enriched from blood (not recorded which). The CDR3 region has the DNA TGTGCCAGCAGTTACCCCGACAAACGGAAACTGTTTTTT. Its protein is CASSYPDKRKLFF.